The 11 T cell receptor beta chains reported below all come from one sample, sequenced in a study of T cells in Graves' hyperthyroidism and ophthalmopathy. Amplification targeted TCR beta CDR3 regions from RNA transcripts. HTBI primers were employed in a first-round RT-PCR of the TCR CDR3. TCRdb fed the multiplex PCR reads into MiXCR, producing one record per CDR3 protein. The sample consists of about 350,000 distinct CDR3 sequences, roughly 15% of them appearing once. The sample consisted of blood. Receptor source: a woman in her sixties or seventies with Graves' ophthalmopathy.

The CDR3 nucleotides are TGCAGTGGGGGGCGGGAGGCTGATACGCAGTATTTT. It codes for CSGGREADTQYF. V is TRBV20-1 and J is TRBJ2-3, with 8 positions matching TRBD2. V was clipped by 7 bases and J by 6 bases; unmatched bases: 6. The CDR3 covers 12 residues. Germline V gene data show CDR1 as DFQATT and CDR2 as SNEGSKA (reference sequence).

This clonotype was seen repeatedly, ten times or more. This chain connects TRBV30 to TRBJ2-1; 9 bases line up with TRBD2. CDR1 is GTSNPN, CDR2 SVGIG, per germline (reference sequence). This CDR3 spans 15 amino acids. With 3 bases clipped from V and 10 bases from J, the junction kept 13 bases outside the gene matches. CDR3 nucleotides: TGTGCCTGGAGCCCCGGGGCGGGAGGGCCATCAGAGCAGTTCTTC. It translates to CAWSPGAGGPSEQFF. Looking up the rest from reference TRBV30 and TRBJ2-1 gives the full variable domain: SQTIHQWPATLVQPVGSPLSLECTVEGTSNPNLYWYRQAAGRGLQLLFYSVGIGQISSEVPQNLSASRPQDRQFILSSKKLLLSDSGFYLCAWSPGAGGPSEQFFGPGTRLTVL.

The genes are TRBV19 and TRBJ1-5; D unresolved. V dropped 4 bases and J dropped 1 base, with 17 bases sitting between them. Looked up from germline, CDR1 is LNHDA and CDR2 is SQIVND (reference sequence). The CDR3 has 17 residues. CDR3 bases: TGTGCCAGTAGTACCGGAGCGGGGTCGGCGAGCAATCAGCCCCAGCATTTT. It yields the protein CASSTGAGSASNQPQHF.

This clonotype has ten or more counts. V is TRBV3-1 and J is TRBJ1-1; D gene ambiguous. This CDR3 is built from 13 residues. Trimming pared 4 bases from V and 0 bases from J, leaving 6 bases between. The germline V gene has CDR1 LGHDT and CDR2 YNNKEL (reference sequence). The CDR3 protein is CASSPRMNTEAFF. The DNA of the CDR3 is TGTGCCAGCAGCCCCCGGATGAACACTGAAGCTTTCTTT.

CDR3 amino acids: CASSQADSPGAYGYTF. CDR3 DNA sequence: TGTGCCAGCAGCCAAGCGGACAGCCCGGGGGCCTATGGCTACACCTTC. This chain uses TRBV4-2 with TRBJ1-2, with a weak D call TRBD1 (6 bases). Between the trimmed V and J ends, which lost 1 base and 4 bases, there was a span of 16 bases. The CDR3 has 16 residues. Germline lookup yields CDR1 LGHNA and CDR2 YNFKEQ.

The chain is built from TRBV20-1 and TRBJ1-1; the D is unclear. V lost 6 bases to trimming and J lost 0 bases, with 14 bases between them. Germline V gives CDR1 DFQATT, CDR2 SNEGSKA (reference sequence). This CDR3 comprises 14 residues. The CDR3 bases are TGCAGTGCCAGCTCACCAGACCTGAACACTGAAGCTTTCTTT. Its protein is CSASSPDLNTEAFF.

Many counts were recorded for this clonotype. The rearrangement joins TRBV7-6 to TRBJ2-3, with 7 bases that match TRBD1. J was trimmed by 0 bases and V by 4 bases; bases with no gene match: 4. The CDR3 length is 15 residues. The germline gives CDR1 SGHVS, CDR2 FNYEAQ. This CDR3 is CASSSRDSSTDTQYF. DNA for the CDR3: TGTGCCAGCAGCTCACGGGACAGTAGCACAGATACGCAGTATTTT.

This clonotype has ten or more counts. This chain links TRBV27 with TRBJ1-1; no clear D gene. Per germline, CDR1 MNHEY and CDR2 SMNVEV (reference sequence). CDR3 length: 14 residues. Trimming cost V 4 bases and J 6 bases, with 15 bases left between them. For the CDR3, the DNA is TGTGCCAGCAGTTCGAGTTTGGCAGTGGCTGAAGCTTTCTTT. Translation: CASSSSLAVAEAFF.

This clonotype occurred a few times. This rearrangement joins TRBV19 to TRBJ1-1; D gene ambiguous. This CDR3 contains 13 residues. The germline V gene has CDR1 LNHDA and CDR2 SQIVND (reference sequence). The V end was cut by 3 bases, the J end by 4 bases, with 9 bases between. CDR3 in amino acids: CASSMGVGTEAFF. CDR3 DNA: TGTGCCAGTAGTATGGGAGTAGGCACTGAAGCTTTCTTT.

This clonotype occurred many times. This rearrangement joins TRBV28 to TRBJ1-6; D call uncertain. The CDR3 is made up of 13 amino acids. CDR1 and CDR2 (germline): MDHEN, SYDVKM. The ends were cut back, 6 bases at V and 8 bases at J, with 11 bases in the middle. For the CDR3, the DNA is TGTGCCAGCAGCGTGGGGAGGCATTCACCCCTCCACTTT. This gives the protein CASSVGRHSPLHF. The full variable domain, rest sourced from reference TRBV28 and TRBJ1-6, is DVKVTQSSRYLVKRTGEKVFLECVQDMDHENMFWYRQDPGLGLRLIYFSYDVKMKEKGDIPEGYSVSREKKERFSLILESASTNQTSMYLCASSVGRHSPLHFGNGTRLTVT.

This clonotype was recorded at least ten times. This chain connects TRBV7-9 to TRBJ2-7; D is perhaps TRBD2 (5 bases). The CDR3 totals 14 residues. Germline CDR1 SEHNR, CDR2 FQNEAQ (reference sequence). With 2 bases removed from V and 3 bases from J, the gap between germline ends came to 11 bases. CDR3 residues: CASSLPGSNYEQYF. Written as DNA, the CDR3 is TGTGCCAGCAGCTTACCGGGGAGTAACTACGAGCAGTACTTC.